A selection of T cell receptor beta chains follows, all from one sample in a study of blood T cell repertoires in COVID-19. Clones were read by immunoSEQ multiplex PCR, and TCRdb kept only the in-frame ones, dropping some. Here the sample spans tens of thousands of clones, over 75% being singletons. Material for sequencing was peripheral blood. These receptors were taken from a woman older than 75 with active or convalescent COVID-19. The CDR3 runs from the conserved cysteine through the conserved F or W. The D gene is left open where the match is weak. Clone size is shown for a subset of rows, as once, few, many or a class of expanded clone.

j_gene	abundance	d_gene	v_gene	CDR3nt	CDR3aa
TRBJ1-6	NA	NA	TRBV21-1	TGTGCCAGCAGCCCCAGCAGCCGGACAGGGGATGGCTCTTCACCCCTCCACTTT	CASSPSSRTGDGSSPLHF
TRBJ2-3	once	TRBD2	TRBV3-1/TRBV3-2	TGTGCCAGCAAAGCGGGGGGCGGCACAGATACGCAGTATTTT	CASKAGGGTDTQYF
TRBJ1-1	NA	NA	TRBV7-6	TGTGCCAGCAGCTTAGTAGCAGGGGCGAGGTACACTGAAGCTTTCTTT	CASSLVAGARYTEAFF
TRBJ1-3	NA	NA	TRBV7-3	TGTGCCAGCAGCCTCGCGGGCTCTGGAAACACCATATATTTT	CASSLAGSGNTIYF
TRBJ1-5	NA	NA	TRBV19	TGTGCCAGTAGTATACCCCGGACAGTTAGCAATCAGCCCCAGCATTTT	CASSIPRTVSNQPQHF
TRBJ2-7	NA	TRBD2	TRBV28	TGTGCCAGCCCGCCTAGCGGGGGTTCAGCCAGGGGATACGAGCAGTACTTC	CASPPSGGSARGYEQYF
TRBJ2-2	NA	TRBD1	TRBV7-7	TGTGCCAGCAGGGCCGGGACAGATAACACCGGGGAGCTGTTTTTT	CASRAGTDNTGELFF
TRBJ1-1	NA	NA	TRBV2	TGTGCCAGCAGCGCCGGGACAACCTACACTGAAGCTTTCTTT	CASSAGTTYTEAFF
TRBJ1-4	NA	NA	TRBV19	TGTGCCAGTAGAACCCCACGGCAGGCCGGGGCAACTAATGAAAAACTGTTTTTT	CASRTPRQAGATNEKLFF
TRBJ2-2	NA	TRBD2	TRBV9	TGTGCCAGCAGCGTAGGGTCTAGCGGCCACACCGGGGAGCTGTTTTTT	CASSVGSSGHTGELFF
TRBJ1-6	once	TRBD1	TRBV6-5	TGTGCCAGCAGTTACTGGGGACAGGACTCACCCCTCCACTTT	CASSYWGQDSPLHF
TRBJ2-7	NA	NA	TRBV3-1/TRBV3-2	TGTGCCAGCAGCCAGGCTCGGAGAGAGCAGTACTTC	CASSQARREQYF
TRBJ1-5	NA	TRBD1	TRBV5-8	TGTGCCAGCAGCAGGGGACAGAGAAATCAGCCCCAGCATTTT	CASSRGQRNQPQHF
TRBJ2-7	few	NA	TRBV7-3	TGTGCCAGCAGCTTAACGGTAGACGGGTCCTACGAGCAGTACTTC	CASSLTVDGSYEQYF
TRBJ1-3	NA	NA	TRBV4-1	TGCGCCAGCAGCCGTAGGAGCTCTGGAAACACCATATATTTT	CASSRRSSGNTIYF
TRBJ2-3	NA	NA	TRBV7-9	TGTGCCAGCAGCTTAGTGGTATCGGGACACCGCACAGATACGCAGTATTTT	CASSLVVSGHRTDTQYF
TRBJ1-5	once	TRBD1	TRBV29-1	TGCAGCGTTGGACAGGGCGGCAATCAGCCCCAGCATTTT	CSVGQGGNQPQHF
TRBJ1-1	NA	NA	TRBV30	TGTGCCGGTGACACGTGGAACACTGAAGCTTTCTTT	CAGDTWNTEAFF
TRBJ1-4	NA	TRBD1	TRBV7-6	TGTGCCAGCAGCCTCCGGACAGGGCAATATGAAAAACTGTTTTTT	CASSLRTGQYEKLFF
TRBJ1-5	few	NA	TRBV29-1	TGCAGCGTCGAATACAGGACCGGTCAGCCCCAGCATTTT	CSVEYRTGQPQHF
TRBJ1-6	once	TRBD1	TRBV5-1	TGCGCCAGCAGCTTGGCAGGGACAGGGATATTGCCCCTCCACTTT	CASSLAGTGILPLHF
TRBJ1-2	NA	NA	TRBV7-8	TGTGCCAGCAGCTTAGCTTTAGCGCAGGGGTATGGCTACACCTTC	CASSLALAQGYGYTF
TRBJ2-1	NA	NA	TRBV2	TGTGCCAGCATAAGGCGGGGCGTCTCCTACAATGAGCAGTTCTTC	CASIRRGVSYNEQFF
TRBJ1-5	NA	NA	TRBV19	TGTGCCAGTAGTATCAGAGGGAATCAGCCCCAGCATTTT	CASSIRGNQPQHF
TRBJ1-2	NA	TRBD1	TRBV5-4	TGTGCCAGCAGCTTGGTCACAGGGGATGTTGTCTATGGCTACACCTTC	CASSLVTGDVVYGYTF
TRBJ1-2	NA	TRBD1	TRBV14	TGTGCCAGCAGCCTCCGGGACAGGGGTGGCTACACCTTC	CASSLRDRGGYTF
TRBJ1-1	NA	NA	TRBV15	TGTGCCACCAGCCCTAATACTATGAACACTGAAGCTTTCTTT	CATSPNTMNTEAFF
TRBJ1-5	NA	TRBD1	TRBV18	TGTGCCAGCTCACCAACAGGGGCGGCCAATCAGCCCCAGCATTTT	CASSPTGAANQPQHF
TRBJ2-3	NA	NA	TRBV12-1	TGTGCCAGCAGCTTTGTCAGAGTAGGGGGCACAGATACGCAGTATTTT	CASSFVRVGGTDTQYF